These 8 T cell receptor beta chains came from one sample sequenced in a study of blood T cell repertoires in COVID-19 (dated by TCRdb to the early 2020s). Receptor libraries were prepared by the immunoSEQ multiplex PCR assay. This is the immuneACCESS table as TCRdb keeps it, with only in-frame sequences that have V and J called. A part of the clones is gone; compared with another copy, unresolved V genes explain less than half, and the rest is unexplained. Within this sample are about 160,000 clones, with more than 75% of them counted one time only. The top ten clones comprise about 5.6% of the sample. The sample comprised PBMCs or T cells enriched from blood (not recorded which). All receptors come from a man aged 35 to 55 who had recovered from COVID-19.

CDR3 nucleotide sequence: TGTGCCAGTAGTACATTTAGCGGGAGAGAGCCAGAGACCCAGTACTTC. This sequence encodes CASSTFSGREPETQYF. This chain joins TRBV19 and TRBJ2-5; the match to TRBD2 covers 9 bases. The ends lost 4 bases at V and 4 bases at J; junction bases unmatched: 10. Germline V gene data show CDR1 as LNHDA and CDR2 as SQIVND (reference sequence). This CDR3 is built from 16 residues.

J is TRBJ1-4 and V is TRBV30; 9 bases align to TRBD1. The ends lost 7 bases at V and 8 bases at J; junction bases unmatched: 5. The germline V gene has CDR1 GTSNPN and CDR2 SVGIG (reference sequence). The CDR3 covers 12 residues. The CDR3 protein is CASDRGAEKLFF. Written as DNA, the CDR3 is TGTGCCTCGGACAGGGGTGCGGAAAAACTGTTTTTT.

The J gene is TRBJ2-1, the V gene TRBV19, with a weak D call TRBD1 (6 bases). The CDR3 is 13 residues long. Trimming removed 6 bases at V and 8 bases at J, with 14 bases between. Germline CDR1 and CDR2: LNHDA and SQIVND (reference sequence). In DNA, the CDR3 is TGTGCCAGTAGACGCAGGGCAGGGGATGAGCAGTTCTTC. Its translation: CASRRRAGDEQFF.

V is TRBV3-1 (or the pseudogene TRBV3-2) and J is TRBJ1-2, with TRBD1 matching 11 bases. This CDR3 region has 15 residues. The germline CDR1 and CDR2 sequences are LGHDT and YNNKEL (reference sequence). Trimming removed 4 bases from V and 4 bases from J; junction bases left unmatched: 5. This CDR3 is CASSPRTGGIYGYTF. As DNA, the CDR3 is TGTGCCAGCAGCCCCAGGACAGGGGGCATCTATGGCTACACCTTC.

A remark on this clone: Distinct nucleotide sequences in the sample also encode this CDR3. This chain connects TRBV7-2 to TRBJ2-1; 7 nucleotides match TRBD2. V shed 1 base, J shed 4 bases, and the junction held 4 bases outside the gene matches. Germline CDR1 reads SGHTA; CDR2 reads FQGNSA. CDR3 length: 15 residues. The CDR3 spells CASSLGLAAYNEQFF. CDR3 nucleotides: TGTGCCAGCAGCTTAGGGCTAGCGGCTTACAATGAGCAGTTCTTC.

To note about this clone: Other DNA sequences within the sample encode an identical CDR3. The chain has TRBV5-1 and TRBJ1-1; a possible D gene is TRBD1 (6 bases). This CDR3 comprises 14 residues. CDR1 and CDR2 from the germline V gene are SGHRS and YFSETQ. V was clipped by 0 bases and J by 1 base, with 7 bases between them. The CDR3 here is CASSLARGNTEAFF. The DNA of the CDR3 is TGCGCCAGCAGCTTGGCCAGGGGGAACACTGAAGCTTTCTTT.

The chain carries TRBV5-4 and TRBJ2-1; 9 bases match TRBD2. With 2 bases clipped from V and 4 bases from J, the junction kept 7 bases outside the gene matches. The CDR3 spans 16 residues. Germline-derived CDR1 and CDR2 are SGHNT and YYREEE (reference sequence). For the CDR3, the DNA is TGTGCCAGCAGCTTAGGATCTAGCGGGGTTTACAATGAGCAGTTCTTC. It codes for CASSLGSSGVYNEQFF.

The chain recombines TRBV2 with TRBJ1-5; D uncertain. Between the trimmed V and J ends, which lost 2 bases and 0 bases, there was a span of 14 bases. The germline CDR1 and CDR2 sequences are SNHLY and FYNNEI. CDR3 length: 17 residues. CDR3 DNA: TGTGCCAGCAGTGAATTGTCCGGGTTTAATAGCAATCAGCCCCAGCATTTT. Amino acids: CASSELSGFNSNQPQHF.